The present TCR beta chain was sequenced within a study of shared T cell receptors in the human thymus. Profiled with immunoSEQ multiplex PCR; TCRdb holds only in-frame clones, not every one. The table includes under 700,000 clones, around 82% detected once. Per the germline V gene, CDR1 is SEHNR and CDR2 is FQNEAQ (reference sequence). The ends were cut back, 1 base at V and 7 bases at J, with 14 bases in the middle. This CDR3 is 14 amino acids long. The same sample was also used in a study of human thymus T cells. That study reports: The sample donors, healthy Finnish infants, were having corrective surgery for congenital heart defects. Thymus tissue was removed during corrective cardiac surgery. Thymic and blood repertoires showed apparently biased V and J gene usage. Thymic repertoires overlap heavily among unrelated individuals, related research has reported.

The V call is TRBV7-9, the J call TRBJ2-7; D is perhaps TRBD1 (5 bases). The sequencing input was thymocytes. This TCR was sampled from a boy under three years old with a congenital heart defect. CDR3 protein: CASSLDRSLQEQYF. The CDR3, as DNA: TGTGCCAGCAGCTTAGACAGGTCCCTACAAGAGCAGTACTTC.